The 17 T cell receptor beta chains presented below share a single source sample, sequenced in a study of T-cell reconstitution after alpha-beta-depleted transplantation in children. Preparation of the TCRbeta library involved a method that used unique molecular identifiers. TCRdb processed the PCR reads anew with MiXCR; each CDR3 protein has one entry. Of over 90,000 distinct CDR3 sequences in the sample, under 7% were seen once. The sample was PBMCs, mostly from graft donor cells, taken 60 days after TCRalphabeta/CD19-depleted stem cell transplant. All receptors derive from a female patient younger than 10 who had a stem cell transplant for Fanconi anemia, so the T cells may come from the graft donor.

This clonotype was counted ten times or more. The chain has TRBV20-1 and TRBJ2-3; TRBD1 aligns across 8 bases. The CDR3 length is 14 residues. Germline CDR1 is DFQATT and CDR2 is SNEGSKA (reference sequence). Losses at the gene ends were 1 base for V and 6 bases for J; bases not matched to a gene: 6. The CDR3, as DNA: TGCAGTGCTAGAGTAAGGACAGGGTCCGATACGCAGTATTTT. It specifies CSARVRTGSDTQYF.

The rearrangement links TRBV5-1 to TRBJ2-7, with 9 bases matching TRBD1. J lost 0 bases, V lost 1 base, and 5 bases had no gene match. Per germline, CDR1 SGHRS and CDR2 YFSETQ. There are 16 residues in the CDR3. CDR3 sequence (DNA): TGCGCCAGCAGCTTGTCCTTGGGACAGGGCTCCTACGAGCAGTACTTC. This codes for CASSLSLGQGSYEQYF.

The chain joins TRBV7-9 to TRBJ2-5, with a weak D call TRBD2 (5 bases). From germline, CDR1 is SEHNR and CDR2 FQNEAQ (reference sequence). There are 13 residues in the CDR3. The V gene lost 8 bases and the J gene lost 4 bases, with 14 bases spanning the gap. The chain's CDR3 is CASFQAGRETQYF. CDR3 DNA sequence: TGTGCCAGCTTCCAGGCGGGTCGAGAGACCCAGTACTTC.

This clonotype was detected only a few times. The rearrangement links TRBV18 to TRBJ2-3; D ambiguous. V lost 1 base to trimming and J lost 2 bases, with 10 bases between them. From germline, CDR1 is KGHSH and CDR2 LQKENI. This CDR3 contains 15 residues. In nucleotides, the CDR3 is TGTGCCAGCTCACCACTATACCTCACCACAGATACGCAGTATTTT. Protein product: CASSPLYLTTDTQYF.

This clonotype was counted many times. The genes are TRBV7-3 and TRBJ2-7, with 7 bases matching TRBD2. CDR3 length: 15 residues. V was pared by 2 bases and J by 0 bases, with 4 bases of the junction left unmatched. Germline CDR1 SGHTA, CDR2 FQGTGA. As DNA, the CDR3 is TGTGCCAGCAGCTTAGAGGGAGGGAGCTCCTACGAGCAGTACTTC. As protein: CASSLEGGSSYEQYF.

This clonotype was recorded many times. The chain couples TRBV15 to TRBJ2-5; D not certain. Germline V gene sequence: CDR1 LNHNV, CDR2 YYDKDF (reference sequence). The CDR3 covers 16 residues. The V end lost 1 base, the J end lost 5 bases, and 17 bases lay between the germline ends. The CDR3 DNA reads TGTGCCACCAGCAGAGGGGTTGGCCTGACGAGGGAGACCCAGTACTTC. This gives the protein CATSRGVGLTRETQYF.

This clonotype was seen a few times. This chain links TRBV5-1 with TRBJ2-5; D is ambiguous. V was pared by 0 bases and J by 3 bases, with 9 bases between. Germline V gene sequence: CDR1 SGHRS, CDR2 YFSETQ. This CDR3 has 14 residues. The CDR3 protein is CASSLGAFKETQYF. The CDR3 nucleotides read TGCGCCAGCAGCTTGGGTGCGTTCAAAGAGACCCAGTACTTC. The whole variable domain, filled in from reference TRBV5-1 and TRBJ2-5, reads KAGVTQTPRYLIKTRGQQVTLSCSPISGHRSVSWYQQTPGQGLQFLFEYFSETQRNKGNFPGRFSGRQFSNSRSEMNVSTLELGDSALYLCASSLGAFKETQYFGPGTRLLVL.

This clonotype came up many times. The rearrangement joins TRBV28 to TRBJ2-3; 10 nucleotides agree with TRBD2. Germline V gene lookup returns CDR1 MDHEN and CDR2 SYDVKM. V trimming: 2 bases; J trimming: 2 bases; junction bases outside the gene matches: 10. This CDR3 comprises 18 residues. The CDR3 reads CASSLRLSGGDITDTQYF. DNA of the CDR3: TGTGCCAGCAGTTTACGGCTAAGCGGGGGGGATATCACAGATACGCAGTATTTT.

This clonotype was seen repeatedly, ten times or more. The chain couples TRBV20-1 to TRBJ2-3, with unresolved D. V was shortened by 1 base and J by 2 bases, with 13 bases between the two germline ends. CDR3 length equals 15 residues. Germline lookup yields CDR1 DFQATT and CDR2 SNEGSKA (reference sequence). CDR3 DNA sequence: TGCAGTGCTAGAGCCCGCGGCGTCTACACAGATACGCAGTATTTT. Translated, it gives CSARARGVYTDTQYF.

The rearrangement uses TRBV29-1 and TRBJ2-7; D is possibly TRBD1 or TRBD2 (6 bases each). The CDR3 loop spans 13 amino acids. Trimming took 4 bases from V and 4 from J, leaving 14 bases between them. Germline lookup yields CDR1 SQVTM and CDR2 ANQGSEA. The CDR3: CSVGRDTLYEQYF. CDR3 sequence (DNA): TGCAGCGTTGGGCGGGACACCCTATACGAGCAGTACTTC.

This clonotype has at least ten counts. The chain's CDR3 is CASSFGRPQGGGEKLFF. CDR3 nucleotide sequence: TGTGCCAGCAGTTTTGGGAGGCCCCAAGGTGGGGGCGAAAAACTGTTTTTT. The chain links TRBV12-3 or TRBV12-4 to TRBJ1-4; weak D call: TRBD1 (6 bases). This CDR3 contains 17 residues. Trimming took off 3 bases at V and 8 bases at J, with 22 bases between the two ends.

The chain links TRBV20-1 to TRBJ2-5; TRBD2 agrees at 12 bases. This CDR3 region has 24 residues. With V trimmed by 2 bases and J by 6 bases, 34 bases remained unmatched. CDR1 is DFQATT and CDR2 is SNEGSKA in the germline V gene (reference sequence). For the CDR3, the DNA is TGCAGTGCTAGATTTTTATCCCCTAGGGGGGACAGTCTAGCGGGAGGGGGGATGAGGAAGACCCAGTACTTC. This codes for CSARFLSPRGDSLAGGGMRKTQYF.

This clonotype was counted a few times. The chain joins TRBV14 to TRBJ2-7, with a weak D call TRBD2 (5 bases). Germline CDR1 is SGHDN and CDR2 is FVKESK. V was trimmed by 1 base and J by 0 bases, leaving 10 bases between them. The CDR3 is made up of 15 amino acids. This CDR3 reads CASSQVGRASYEQYF. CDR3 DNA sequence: TGTGCCAGCAGCCAAGTCGGGCGGGCCTCCTACGAGCAGTACTTC.

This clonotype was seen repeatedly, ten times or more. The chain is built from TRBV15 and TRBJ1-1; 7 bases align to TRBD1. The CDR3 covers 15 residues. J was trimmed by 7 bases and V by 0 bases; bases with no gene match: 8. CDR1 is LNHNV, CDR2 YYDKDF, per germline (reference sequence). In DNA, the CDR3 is TGTGCCACCAGCAGAGATTATCGACAGGGCTATGAAGCTTTCTTT. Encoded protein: CATSRDYRQGYEAFF. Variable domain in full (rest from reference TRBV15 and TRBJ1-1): DAMVIQNPRYQVTQFGKPVTLSCSQTLNHNVMYWYQQKSSQAPKLLFHYYDKDFNNEADTPDNFQSRRPNTSFCFLDIRSPGLGDTAMYLCATSRDYRQGYEAFFGQGTRLTVV.

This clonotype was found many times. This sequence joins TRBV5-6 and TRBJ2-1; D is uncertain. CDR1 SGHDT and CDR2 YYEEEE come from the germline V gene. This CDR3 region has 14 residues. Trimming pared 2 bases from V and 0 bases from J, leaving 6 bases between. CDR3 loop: CASSFQSSYNEQFF. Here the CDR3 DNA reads TGTGCCAGCAGCTTCCAGAGCTCCTACAATGAGCAGTTCTTC.

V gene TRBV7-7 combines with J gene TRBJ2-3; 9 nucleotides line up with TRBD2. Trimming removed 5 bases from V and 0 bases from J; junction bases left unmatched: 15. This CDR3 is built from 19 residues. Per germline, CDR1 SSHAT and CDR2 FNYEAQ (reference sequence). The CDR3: CASSPRRASGASSTDTQYF. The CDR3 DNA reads TGTGCCAGCAGCCCGAGGCGGGCTAGCGGGGCCTCTAGCACAGATACGCAGTATTTT.

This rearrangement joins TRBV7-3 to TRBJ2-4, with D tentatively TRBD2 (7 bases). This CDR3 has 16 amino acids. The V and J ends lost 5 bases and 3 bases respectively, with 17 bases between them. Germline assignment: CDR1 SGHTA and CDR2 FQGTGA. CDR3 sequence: CASSPRGGAGKNIQYF. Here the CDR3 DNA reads TGTGCCAGCAGCCCGAGGGGGGGGGCCGGCAAAAACATTCAGTACTTC.